These 15 T cell receptor beta chains were sequenced from one sample in a study of cytomegalovirus exposure and HLA in healthy donors. Profiled with immunoSEQ multiplex PCR; TCRdb holds only in-frame clones, not every one. The table has about 68,000 clones, approximately 91% seen once. Input material: PBMCs. Receptor source: a man aged 18 to 29 in good health and CMV-seronegative.

The sample holds one count of this clone. The CDR3 spells CASSPRGSDGELFF. The CDR3 coding sequence is TGTGCCAGCAGCCCGCGGGGGTCGGACGGGGAGCTGTTTTTT. The rearrangement uses TRBV11-3 and TRBJ2-2, with TRBD2 matching 7 bases. The CDR3 extends over 14 amino acids. Germline trimming cut 5 bases from V and 7 bases from J; bases unmatched to any gene: 7. Germline V gene sequence: CDR1 SGHNT, CDR2 YENEEA.

The chain couples TRBV7-8 to TRBJ2-6, with D tentatively TRBD1 (6 bases). Germline lookup yields CDR1 SGHVS and CDR2 FQNEAQ. This CDR3 region has 15 residues. Trimming cost V 4 bases and J 0 bases, with 7 bases left between them. For the CDR3, the DNA is TGTGCCAGCAGCTGGGGGCACTCTGGGGCCAACGTCCTGACTTTC. Residues: CASSWGHSGANVLTF.

The chain combines TRBV4-3 with TRBJ1-3; no firm D call. Germline CDR1 reads LGHNA; CDR2 reads YSLEER. The CDR3 contains 16 residues. V lost 0 bases and J lost 3, with 12 bases in between. CDR3 protein: CASSQDPGFNGNTIYF. The CDR3 region has the DNA TGCGCCAGCAGCCAAGATCCGGGATTCAATGGAAACACCATATATTTT.

The rearrangement uses TRBV9 and TRBJ1-3, with TRBD1 as a possible D gene (6 bases). Germline lookup yields CDR1 SGDLS and CDR2 YYNGEE. This CDR3 contains 16 residues. V lost 3 bases, J lost 3 bases, and 16 bases lay in between. The CDR3 loop is CASSERTGLGGNTIYF. In DNA form, the CDR3 reads TGTGCCAGCAGCGAGCGAACAGGGCTCGGTGGAAACACCATATATTTT.

This clone appeared a single time. The genes are TRBV30 and TRBJ1-5, with no clear D. Germline values: CDR1 GTSNPN, CDR2 SVGIG (reference sequence). V lost 5 bases and J 5 bases, leaving 10 bases between the germline ends. This CDR3 is built from 12 residues. The chain's CDR3 is CAWAELDQPQHF. The DNA for the CDR3 is TGTGCCTGGGCAGAACTAGATCAGCCCCAGCATTTT.

The V call is TRBV2, the J call TRBJ1-1; 7 bases map to TRBD1. With V trimmed by 8 bases and J by 5 bases, 2 bases remained unmatched. Germline-derived CDR1 and CDR2 are SNHLY and FYNNEI. The CDR3 loop spans 11 amino acids. CDR3 sequence (DNA): TGTGCCAGCTCAGGGGGAACTGAAGCTTTCTTT. Translating gives CASSGGTEAFF.

The rearrangement links TRBV7-9 to TRBJ2-7, with TRBD2 matching 10 bases. Germline V gives CDR1 SEHNR, CDR2 FQNEAQ (reference sequence). CDR3 length: 15 amino acids. V shed 4 bases, J shed 2 bases, and the junction held 5 bases outside the gene matches. The CDR3 bases are TGTGCCAGCAGCTCGGGACTAGCGATCACCTACGAGCAGTACTTC. This codes for CASSSGLAITYEQYF.

This chain links TRBV28 with TRBJ2-1; no reliable D call. This CDR3 is built from 10 residues. Germline V gives CDR1 MDHEN, CDR2 SYDVKM. Trimming took off 5 bases at V and 8 bases at J, with 4 bases between the two ends. CDR3 coding DNA: TGTGCCAGCAGTCAGGATGAGCAGTTCTTC. It encodes CASSQDEQFF.

The chain has TRBV2 and TRBJ2-7, with D possibly matching TRBD2 (5 bases). Germline CDR1 SNHLY, CDR2 FYNNEI. The CDR3 runs to 14 residues. V gave up 4 bases and J gave up 2 bases, with 12 bases separating them. In nucleotides, the CDR3 is TGTGCCAGCAGTGTAGCACTAGTAACCTACGAGCAGTACTTC. Translation: CASSVALVTYEQYF.

The rearrangement uses TRBV15 and TRBJ2-7; 7 bases line up with TRBD1. From germline, CDR1 is LNHNV and CDR2 YYDKDF (reference sequence). V shed 5 bases, J shed 2 bases, and the junction held 9 bases outside the gene matches. CDR3 size: 15 residues. The CDR3 bases are TGTGCCACCAGCGGAAGGCTCGGGACAGCCTACGAGCAGTACTTC. This sequence encodes CATSGRLGTAYEQYF.

This chain connects TRBV29-1 to TRBJ2-5; a weak D match, TRBD1 (5 bases). Germline CDR1 SQVTM, CDR2 ANQGSEA. The CDR3 consists of 12 residues. The V end lost 7 bases, the J end lost 2 bases, and 11 bases lay between the germline ends. DNA of the CDR3: TGCAGCGGAACCAGGGATCAAGAGACCCAGTACTTC. Amino acids: CSGTRDQETQYF.

The gene calls are TRBV28 and TRBJ1-1; no firm D call. The CDR3 is 11 residues long. Germline assignment: CDR1 MDHEN and CDR2 SYDVKM. V was shortened by 4 bases and J by 11 bases, with 11 bases between the two germline ends. This chain's CDR3 is CASSSGSRAFF. The CDR3 region has the DNA TGTGCCAGCAGTTCCGGGTCCCGGGCTTTCTTT.

The chain carries TRBV28 and TRBJ2-6; no clear D gene. The V and J ends lost 2 bases and 0 bases respectively, with 11 bases between them. The length of the CDR3 is 17 residues. Germline-derived CDR1 and CDR2 are MDHEN and SYDVKM. The CDR3 DNA reads as TGTGCCAGCAGTTTAACAGCCTTTTTCTCTGGGGCCAACGTCCTGACTTTC. It yields the protein CASSLTAFFSGANVLTF.

The chain joins TRBV9 to TRBJ2-7; TRBD2 matches at 7 bases. CDR3 length: 13 residues. V dropped 0 bases and J dropped 6; count of bases not matched to a gene: 3. Germline V gene lookup returns CDR1 SGDLS and CDR2 YYNGEE. CDR3 sequence reads: CASSVAGGPEQYF. The CDR3 DNA sequence: TGTGCCAGCAGCGTAGCGGGAGGTCCCGAGCAGTACTTC.

The rearrangement uses TRBV4-3 and TRBJ2-3; 9 bases match TRBD1. Looked up from germline, CDR1 is LGHNA and CDR2 is YSLEER. This CDR3 has 15 residues. Unmatched junction bases numbered 6, after V lost 2 bases and J lost 6 bases. This CDR3 reads CASSQPTGGRDTQYF. CDR3 sequence (DNA): TGCGCCAGCAGCCAACCGACAGGGGGGAGGGATACGCAGTATTTT.